A single T cell receptor beta chain is shown here with its context. Its antigen is not identified. From blood CD8+ and CD4+ T cells, the TCR beta chain was sequenced. The authors reverse transcribed roughly 0.5 to 1 ug RNA with random hexamers. Amplification of the TCR beta CDR3 was carried out by immunoSEQ multiplex PCR, which spanned a total of 54 Vbeta and 13 Jbeta segments. From the immunoSEQ multiplex PCR reads, TCRdb called clonotypes with MiXCR, one entry per CDR3 protein. The repertoire holds 84,000 or so distinct CDR3 sequences, with roughly 94% as singletons. The CDR3 covers 13 residues. V dropped 10 bases and J dropped 6 bases, with 16 bases sitting between them. Germline lookup yields CDR1 LNHDA and CDR2 SQIVND (reference sequence). The data belong to a study of CD8 T cells in Susac syndrome. Study-wide points: Susac syndrome CD8+ repertoires were clonally expanded, most strongly in CD8+ TEMRA cells.

Input material: CD8+ T cells from PBMCs. The clonotype originates from a human donor with Susac syndrome. V is TRBV19 and J is TRBJ1-5; D remains ambiguous. In DNA form, the CDR3 reads TGTGCCATAGGGCCCTTGAGCGGTCAGCCCCAGCATTTT. It yields the protein CAIGPLSGQPQHF. Full variable domain (remainder filled in from reference TRBV19 and TRBJ1-5): DGGITQSPKYLFRKEGQNVTLSCEQNLNHDAMYWYRQDPGQGLRLIYYSQIVNDFQKGDIAEGYSVSREKKESFPLTVTSAQKNPTAFYLCAIGPLSGQPQHFGDGTRLSIL.